The 25 T cell receptor beta chains presented below share a single source sample, sequenced in a study of CD8+CD57+ T cells in acquired aplastic anemia. TCR beta VDJ and CDR3 profiles were obtained from a genomic DNA template. TCRdb re-called the reads through MiXCR, storing one row per CDR3 protein. The repertoire includes about 210,000 distinct CDR3 sequences, approximately 60% of them detected once, and approximately 30% sits in the top ten. Sequencing used sorted CD4+, CD8+, or CD8+CD57+ T cells (not recorded which) from PBMCs. Source of these receptors: a human donor in good health.

This clonotype occurred a few times. This chain connects TRBV15 to TRBJ2-7; D not resolved. The germline V gene has CDR1 LNHNV and CDR2 YYDKDF (reference sequence). The CDR3 length is 14 residues. V lost 2 bases, J lost 2 bases, and 10 bases lay in between. The CDR3 DNA sequence: TGTGCCACCAGCAGACCCGGTGGGGCCTACGAGCAGTACTTC. It codes for CATSRPGGAYEQYF.

The count of this clonotype is one. This chain connects TRBV15 to TRBJ1-2; D unclear. The CDR3 contains 14 residues. Between the trimmed V and J ends, which lost 0 bases and 0 bases, there was a span of 5 bases. Germline CDR1 reads LNHNV; CDR2 reads YYDKDF (reference sequence). The chain's CDR3 is CATSRDLANYGYTF. In DNA form, the CDR3 reads TGTGCCACCAGCAGAGATCTAGCTAACTATGGCTACACCTTC.

With regard to this clonotype: Being one base from a much bigger clone, this may be a read error. J is TRBJ2-7 and V is TRBV27, with D hard to call. Germline lookup yields CDR1 MNHEY and CDR2 SMNVEV (reference sequence). The CDR3 covers 13 residues. The CDR3 DNA reads TGTGCCAGCAGTCCCGGTGTGTGGTTCGAGCGGTACTTC. Translation gives CASSPGVWFERYF.

The chain combines TRBV12-3 or TRBV12-4 with TRBJ1-1; D remains ambiguous. V dropped 4 bases and J dropped 7 bases, with 7 bases sitting between them. This CDR3 is 11 amino acids long. The CDR3, as DNA: TGTGCCAGCAGTTGGGAGAGTGAAGCTTTCTTT. Its translation is CASSWESEAFF.

This chain uses TRBV5-1 with TRBJ1-1, with TRBD1 as a possible D gene (5 bases). CDR3 length equals 16 residues. Germline-derived CDR1 and CDR2 are SGHRS and YFSETQ. The V and J ends lost 3 bases and 10 bases respectively, with 25 bases between them. The DNA for the CDR3 is TGCGCCAGCAGCTCCGAAGGTCGGGAACCCGCCCAGGGAGCTTTCTTT. Protein product: CASSSEGREPAQGAFF.

The rearrangement links TRBV7-9 to TRBJ2-1; 10 bases are shared with TRBD2. Germline trimming cut 8 bases from V and 8 bases from J; bases unmatched to any gene: 6. This CDR3 has 13 amino acids. The germline V gene encodes CDR1 SEHNR and CDR2 FQNEAQ (reference sequence). The CDR3 reads CASLAGAGDEQFF. CDR3 DNA sequence: TGTGCCAGCCTAGCGGGAGCAGGAGATGAGCAGTTCTTC. The entire variable domain, with the rest obtained from reference TRBV7-9 and TRBJ2-1, is as follows: DTGVSQNPRHKITKRGQNVTFRCDPISEHNRLYWYRQTLGQGPEFLTYFQNEAQLEKSRLLSDRFSAERPKGSFSTLEIQRTEQGDSAMYLCASLAGAGDEQFFGPGTRLTVL.

Ten or more counts support this clonotype. J is TRBJ2-1 and V is TRBV7-9; 13 bases line up with TRBD2. V shed 5 bases, J shed 6 bases, and the junction held 4 bases outside the gene matches. The CDR3 length is 15 residues. From germline, CDR1 is SEHNR and CDR2 FQNEAQ (reference sequence). The DNA for the CDR3 is TGTGCCAGCAGCGGCGGACTAGCGGGAGTCAATGAGCAGTTCTTC. It is translated as CASSGGLAGVNEQFF.

This clonotype was seen a handful of times. This chain links TRBV29-1 with TRBJ2-1; 10 bases line up with TRBD2. CDR1 SQVTM and CDR2 ANQGSEA come from the germline V gene. V shed 6 bases and J 0 bases; nucleotides not matched to a gene: 5. The CDR3 sequence is 15 residues long. The CDR3 coding sequence is TGCAGCGTAGTACTAGCGGGGAGCTCCTACAATGAGCAGTTCTTC. Translated, it gives CSVVLAGSSYNEQFF.

The chain couples TRBV7-4 to TRBJ2-7; D remains ambiguous. Between the trimmed V and J ends, which lost 0 bases and 0 bases, there was a span of 15 bases. Germline V lookup: CDR1 SGHVT, CDR2 SQSDAQ. This CDR3 contains 17 residues. CDR3 loop: CASSLATAWHSSYEQYF. As DNA, the CDR3 is TGTGCCAGCAGCTTAGCCACAGCGTGGCACAGCTCCTACGAGCAGTACTTC.

This clonotype was recorded only once. V gene TRBV20-1 combines with J gene TRBJ1-1; weak D call: TRBD1 (6 bases). The CDR3 sequence is 14 residues long. CDR1 and CDR2 from the germline V gene are DFQATT and SNEGSKA (reference sequence). Trimming cost V 3 bases and J 6 bases, with 17 bases left between them. The CDR3 here is CSASSGGPGSEAFF. The CDR3 DNA sequence: TGCAGTGCTAGCTCGGGGGGCCCGGGCTCTGAAGCTTTCTTT.

The chain recombines TRBV2 with TRBJ1-2, with D possibly matching TRBD1 (6 bases). Germline assignment: CDR1 SNHLY and CDR2 FYNNEI. This CDR3 is built from 13 residues. V was shortened by 6 bases and J by 4 bases, with 12 bases between the two germline ends. CDR3 loop: CASRTTGFYGYTF. The CDR3 DNA is TGTGCCAGCAGGACGACAGGCTTCTATGGCTACACCTTC.

This chain links TRBV6-1 with TRBJ2-3; D may be TRBD1 (5 bases). Trimming took 3 bases from V and 0 from J, leaving 25 bases between them. The germline gives CDR1 MNHNS, CDR2 SASEGT. CDR3 length: 20 residues. CDR3 residues: CASSDGQKSRQDRSTDTQYF. The CDR3 region has the DNA TGTGCCAGCAGTGATGGCCAGAAAAGCCGACAAGACAGAAGCACAGATACGCAGTATTTT.

This chain links TRBV7-2 with TRBJ2-3; 9 bases agree with TRBD2. V dropped 2 bases and J dropped 2; count of bases not matched to a gene: 8. Germline assignment: CDR1 SGHTA and CDR2 FQGNSA. This CDR3 region has 17 residues. For the CDR3, the DNA is TGTGCCAGCAGCTTATTGGCCCTAGCGGGACCCACAGATACGCAGTATTTT. Encoded protein: CASSLLALAGPTDTQYF.

As for this clonotype: This may stem from a read error, because a much larger clone lies one nucleotide away. V gene TRBV4-1 combines with J gene TRBJ2-1; TRBD2 aligns across 8 bases. The CDR3 loop spans 15 amino acids. CDR1 is MGHRA and CDR2 is YSYEKL in the germline V gene. In nucleotides, the CDR3 is TGCTCCAGCAGCCTCACAGCGGGAGTAAGCAATGAGCAGTTCTTC. Its translation is CSSSLTAGVSNEQFF.

The V and J genes are TRBV20-1 and TRBJ2-7; no clear D. The V end was cut by 3 bases, the J end by 4 bases, with 7 bases between. Germline V lookup: CDR1 DFQATT, CDR2 SNEGSKA (reference sequence). CDR3 length: 11 residues. CDR3 protein: CSASRHYEQYF. CDR3 nucleotides: TGCAGTGCTAGCCGACATTACGAGCAGTACTTC.

This CDR3 is CASSVGSGQGIYGYTF. The CDR3 DNA is TGTGCCAGCAGCGTAGGTAGTGGACAGGGTATCTATGGCTACACCTTC. The J gene is TRBJ1-2, the V gene TRBV9; the match to TRBD1 covers 8 bases. The germline CDR1 and CDR2 sequences are SGDLS and YYNGEE. The V and J ends lost 0 bases and 4 bases, in that order; junction bases with no gene match: 8. There are 16 residues in the CDR3.

Remarks on this clonotype: Germline is not matched at one junction end, which may reflect a read error. The chain uses TRBV7-9 and TRBJ2-6, with 12 bases lining up with TRBD1. The CDR3 extends over 17 amino acids. Germline CDR1 reads SEHNR; CDR2 reads FQNEAQ (reference sequence). The CDR3 here is CASSTGQGAYGANVLTF. The CDR3 DNA sequence: TGCGCCAGCAGCACGGGACAGGGGGCTTATGGGGCCAACGTCCTGACTTTC.

The chain carries TRBV29-1 and TRBJ2-3; D unresolved. The CDR3 length is 16 residues. V was cut by 0 bases and J by 0 bases, with 13 bases left in between. The V gene's germline CDR1 is SQVTM and CDR2 ANQGSEA. The CDR3 loop is CSVEDTATTSTDTQYF. The DNA for the CDR3 is TGCAGCGTTGAAGATACAGCCACTACTAGCACAGATACGCAGTATTTT.

A remark on this clonotype: A much larger clone sits a single nucleotide away, making a read error possible. The chain couples TRBV20-1 to TRBJ1-6; the match to TRBD1 covers 10 bases. V trimming: 6 bases; J trimming: 1 base; junction bases outside the gene matches: 12. This CDR3 region has 18 residues. CDR1 and CDR2 (germline): DFQATT, SNEGSKA (reference sequence). The CDR3 region is CSAGDRGFCGSYNSPLHF. The CDR3 DNA sequence: TGCAGTGCCGGGGACAGGGGTTTCTGTGGGTCCTATAATTCACCCCTCCACTTT.

The chain is built from TRBV20-1 and TRBJ2-7; maybe TRBD2 (5 bases). Trimming pared 6 bases from V and 0 bases from J, leaving 15 bases between. The CDR3 is made up of 14 amino acids. Germline V gives CDR1 DFQATT, CDR2 SNEGSKA (reference sequence). The CDR3, as DNA: TGCAGTGCCAGCAGCTTGGGGAGCTCCTACGAGCAGTACTTC. Amino acid sequence: CSASSLGSSYEQYF.

There are many counts of this clonotype. The chain links TRBV6-4 to TRBJ2-1; 8 nucleotides align to TRBD1. Germline values: CDR1 MRHNA, CDR2 SNTAGT. CDR3 length: 14 amino acids. J was trimmed by 8 bases and V by 6 bases; bases with no gene match: 9. CDR3 sequence: CASSEQGEQDEQFF. The CDR3 nucleotides read TGTGCCAGCAGCGAACAGGGGGAGCAAGATGAGCAGTTCTTC.

The table lists this clonotype with many counts. The CDR3 nucleotides read TGTGCCAGCAGCTTGGAACTACCCCTTAACTCTCTCGAGCAGTACTTC. It translates to CASSLELPLNSLEQYF. The chain combines TRBV5-4 with TRBJ2-7; no clear D gene. This CDR3 has 16 amino acids. V was shortened by 0 bases and J by 6 bases, with 19 bases between the two germline ends. CDR1 SGHNT and CDR2 YYREEE come from the germline V gene (reference sequence).

The V and J genes are TRBV5-1 and TRBJ1-1, with D possibly being TRBD1 (6 bases). The CDR3 totals 13 residues. Germline assignment: CDR1 SGHRS and CDR2 YFSETQ. Trimming left V 0 bases short and J 3 bases short, with 6 bases between. The CDR3 nucleotides read TGCGCCAGCAGCTTGGACAGGGACACTGAAGCTTTCTTT. It codes for CASSLDRDTEAFF.

This clonotype was seen ten or more times. This chain connects TRBV6-5 to TRBJ2-7; D is undetermined. The V end was cut by 2 bases, the J end by 7 bases, with 12 bases between. This CDR3 spans 13 amino acids. Germline loops: CDR1 MNHEY, CDR2 SVGAGI. As DNA, the CDR3 is TGTGCCAGCAGTTACGACCTTTTTTGGGAGCAGTACTTC. It specifies CASSYDLFWEQYF.

The rearrangement links TRBV4-1 to TRBJ1-2, with D hard to call. CDR3 length: 14 residues. CDR1 and CDR2 from the germline V gene are MGHRA and YSYEKL. V was cut by 4 bases and J by 4 bases, with 13 bases left in between. The CDR3 DNA is TGCGCCAGCAGCCTAGGACCGAGTACCTATGGCTACACCTTC. Translation: CASSLGPSTYGYTF.